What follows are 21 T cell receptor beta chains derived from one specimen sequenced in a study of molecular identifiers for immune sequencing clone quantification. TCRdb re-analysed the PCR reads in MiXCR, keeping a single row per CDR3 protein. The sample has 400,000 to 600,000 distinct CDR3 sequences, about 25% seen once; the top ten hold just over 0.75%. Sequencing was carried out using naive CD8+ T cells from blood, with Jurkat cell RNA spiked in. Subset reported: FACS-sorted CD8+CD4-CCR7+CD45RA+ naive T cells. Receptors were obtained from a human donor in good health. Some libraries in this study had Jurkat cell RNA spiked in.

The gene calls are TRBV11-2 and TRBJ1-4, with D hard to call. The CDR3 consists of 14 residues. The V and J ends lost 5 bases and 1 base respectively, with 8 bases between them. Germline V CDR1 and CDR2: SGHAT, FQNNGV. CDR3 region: CASSPCRTNEKLFF. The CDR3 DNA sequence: TGTGCCAGCAGCCCTTGTCGAACTAATGAAAAACTGTTTTTT.

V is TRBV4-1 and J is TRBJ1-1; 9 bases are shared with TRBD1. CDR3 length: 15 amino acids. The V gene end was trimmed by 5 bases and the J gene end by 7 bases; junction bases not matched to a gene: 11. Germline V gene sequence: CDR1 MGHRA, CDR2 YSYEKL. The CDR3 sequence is CASSYLQGASGEAFF. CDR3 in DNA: TGCGCCAGCAGCTATCTACAGGGGGCTTCGGGTGAAGCTTTCTTT.

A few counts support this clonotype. DNA for the CDR3: TGTGCCAGTAGTGACACCGCGGGATGGGGCGAGCAGTACTTC. It specifies CASSDTAGWGEQYF. The chain couples TRBV19 to TRBJ2-7; tentatively, D is TRBD2 (6 bases). The germline CDR1 and CDR2 sequences are LNHDA and SQIVND (reference sequence). The CDR3 runs 14 residues. V dropped 5 bases and J dropped 6 bases, with 17 bases sitting between them. Variable domain in full (rest from reference TRBV19 and TRBJ2-7): DGGITQSPKYLFRKEGQNVTLSCEQNLNHDAMYWYRQDPGQGLRLIYYSQIVNDFQKGDIAEGYSVSREKKESFPLTVTSAQKNPTAFYLCASSDTAGWGEQYFGPGTRLTVT.

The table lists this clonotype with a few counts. This CDR3 reads CAWSDRGSGASTDTQYF. The CDR3 bases are TGTGCCTGGAGTGATAGGGGAAGCGGAGCTAGCACAGATACGCAGTATTTT. The rearrangement links TRBV30 to TRBJ2-3; the D call may be TRBD1 or TRBD2 (5 bases each). V was pared by 1 base and J by 0 bases, with 17 bases between. This CDR3 has 17 residues. Per the germline V gene, CDR1 is GTSNPN and CDR2 is SVGIG (reference sequence). Complete variable domain (other parts from reference TRBV30 and TRBJ2-3): SQTIHQWPATLVQPVGSPLSLECTVEGTSNPNLYWYRQAAGRGLQLLFYSVGIGQISSEVPQNLSASRPQDRQFILSSKKLLLSDSGFYLCAWSDRGSGASTDTQYFGPGTRLTVL.

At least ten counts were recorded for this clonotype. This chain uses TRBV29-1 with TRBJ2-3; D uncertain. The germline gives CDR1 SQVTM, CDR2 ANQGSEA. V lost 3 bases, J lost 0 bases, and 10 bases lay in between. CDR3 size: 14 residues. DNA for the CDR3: TGCAGCGTTGAGAACGGAAGAAGCACAGATACGCAGTATTTT. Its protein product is CSVENGRSTDTQYF.

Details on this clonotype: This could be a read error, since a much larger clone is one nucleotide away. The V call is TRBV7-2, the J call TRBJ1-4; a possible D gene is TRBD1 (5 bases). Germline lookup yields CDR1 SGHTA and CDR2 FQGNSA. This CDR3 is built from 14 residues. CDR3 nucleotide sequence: TGTGCCAGCAGCTCAAACAGGATGGATGAAGAACTGTTTTTT. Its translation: CASSSNRMDEELFF.

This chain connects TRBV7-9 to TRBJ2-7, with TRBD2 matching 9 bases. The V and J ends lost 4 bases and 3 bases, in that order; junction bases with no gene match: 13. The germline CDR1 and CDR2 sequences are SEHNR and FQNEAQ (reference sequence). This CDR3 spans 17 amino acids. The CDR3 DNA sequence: TGTGCCAGCAGCTCCCCCCTGCGGGAGGGTAGCCTCTACGAGCAGTACTTC. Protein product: CASSSPLREGSLYEQYF.

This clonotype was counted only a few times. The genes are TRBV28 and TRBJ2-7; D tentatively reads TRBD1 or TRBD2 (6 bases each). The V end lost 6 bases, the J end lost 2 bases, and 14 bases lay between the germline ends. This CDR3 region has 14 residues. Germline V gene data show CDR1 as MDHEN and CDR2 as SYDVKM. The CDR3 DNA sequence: TGTGCCAGCAGCTATAGGGGGGAAGCCTACGAGCAGTACTTC. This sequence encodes CASSYRGEAYEQYF.

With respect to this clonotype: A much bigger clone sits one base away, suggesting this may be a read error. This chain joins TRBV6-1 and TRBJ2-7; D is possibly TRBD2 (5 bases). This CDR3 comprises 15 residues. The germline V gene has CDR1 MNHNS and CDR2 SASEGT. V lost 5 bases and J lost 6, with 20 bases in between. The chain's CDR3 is CASSPSLSVAGEQYF. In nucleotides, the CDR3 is TGTGCCAGCAGTCCCTCGTTAAGTGTGGCGGGCGAGCAGTACTTC.

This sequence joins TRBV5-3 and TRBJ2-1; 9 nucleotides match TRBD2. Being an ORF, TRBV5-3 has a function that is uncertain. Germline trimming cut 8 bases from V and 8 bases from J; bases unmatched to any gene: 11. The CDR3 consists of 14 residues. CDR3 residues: CASSTGLAGHEQFF. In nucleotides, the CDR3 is TGTGCCAGCAGCACGGGACTAGCAGGCCATGAGCAGTTCTTC.

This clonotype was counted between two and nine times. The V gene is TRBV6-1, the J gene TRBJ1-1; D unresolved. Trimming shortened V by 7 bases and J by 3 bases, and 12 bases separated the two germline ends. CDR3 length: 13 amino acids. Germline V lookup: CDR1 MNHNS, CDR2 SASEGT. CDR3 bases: TGTGCCAGCAATAGGGAGTTTTACACTGAAGCTTTCTTT. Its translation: CASNREFYTEAFF.

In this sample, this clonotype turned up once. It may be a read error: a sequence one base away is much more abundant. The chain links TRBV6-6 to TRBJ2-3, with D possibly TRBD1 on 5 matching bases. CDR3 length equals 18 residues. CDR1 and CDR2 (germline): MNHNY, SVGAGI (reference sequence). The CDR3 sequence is CASSYSMLDEIYTGTQYF. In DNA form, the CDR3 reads TGTGCCAGCAGTTACTCGATGCTAGACGAAATTTACACAGGTACGCAGTATTTT.

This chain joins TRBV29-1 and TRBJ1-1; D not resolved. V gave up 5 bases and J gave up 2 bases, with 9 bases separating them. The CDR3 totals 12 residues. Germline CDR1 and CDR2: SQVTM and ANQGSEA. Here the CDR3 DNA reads TGCAGCGTTCTACTAGGCAACACTGAAGCTTTCTTT. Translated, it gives CSVLLGNTEAFF.

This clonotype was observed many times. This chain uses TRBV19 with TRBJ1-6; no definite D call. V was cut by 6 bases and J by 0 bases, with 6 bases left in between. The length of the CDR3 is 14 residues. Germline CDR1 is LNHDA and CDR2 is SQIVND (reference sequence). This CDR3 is CASRKDSYNSPLHF. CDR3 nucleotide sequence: TGTGCCAGTAGAAAGGACTCCTATAATTCACCCCTCCACTTT.

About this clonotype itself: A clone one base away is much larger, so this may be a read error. The CDR3 nucleotides read TGCAGCGTCCCCTTGGAGGTAGGGGCCAACGTCCTGACTTTC. Translated, it gives CSVPLEVGANVLTF. V is TRBV29-1 and J is TRBJ2-6, with a weak D call TRBD2 (5 bases). The CDR3 has 14 residues. V was pared by 6 bases and J by 4 bases, with 13 bases between. In germline, CDR1 is SQVTM, CDR2 ANQGSEA.

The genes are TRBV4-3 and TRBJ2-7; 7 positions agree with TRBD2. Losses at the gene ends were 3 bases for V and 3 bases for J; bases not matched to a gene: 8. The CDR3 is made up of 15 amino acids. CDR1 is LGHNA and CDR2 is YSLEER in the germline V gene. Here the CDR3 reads CASSQTASGFYEQYF. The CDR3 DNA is TGCGCCAGCAGCCAGACCGCTAGCGGATTCTACGAGCAGTACTTC.

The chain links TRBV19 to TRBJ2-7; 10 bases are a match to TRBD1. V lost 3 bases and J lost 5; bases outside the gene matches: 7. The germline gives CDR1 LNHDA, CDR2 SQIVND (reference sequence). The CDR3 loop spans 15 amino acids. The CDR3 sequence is CASSISMTGGNEQYF. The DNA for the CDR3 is TGTGCCAGTAGTATCTCGATGACAGGGGGCAACGAGCAGTACTTC.

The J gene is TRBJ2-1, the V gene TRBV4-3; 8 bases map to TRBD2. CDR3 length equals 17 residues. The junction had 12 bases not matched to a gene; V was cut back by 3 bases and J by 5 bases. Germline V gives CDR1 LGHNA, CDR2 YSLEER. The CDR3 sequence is CASSQDPGLGTDNEQFF. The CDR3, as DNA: TGCGCCAGCAGCCAGGATCCGGGACTAGGAACTGACAATGAGCAGTTCTTC.

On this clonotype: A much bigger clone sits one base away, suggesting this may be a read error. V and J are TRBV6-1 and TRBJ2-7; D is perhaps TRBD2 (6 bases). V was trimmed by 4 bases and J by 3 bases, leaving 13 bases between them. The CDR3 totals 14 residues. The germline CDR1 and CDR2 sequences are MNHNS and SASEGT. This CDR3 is CASSGYQGGYEQYF. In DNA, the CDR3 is TGTGCCAGCAGTGGATACCAGGGAGGCTACGAGCAGTACTTC.

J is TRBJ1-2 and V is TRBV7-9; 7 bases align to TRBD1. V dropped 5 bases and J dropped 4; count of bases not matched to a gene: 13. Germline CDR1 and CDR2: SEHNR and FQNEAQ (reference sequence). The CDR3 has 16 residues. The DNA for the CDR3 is TGTGCCAGCAGCCCCGGGGACAGACCCAATGGCTATGGCTACACCTTC. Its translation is CASSPGDRPNGYGYTF.

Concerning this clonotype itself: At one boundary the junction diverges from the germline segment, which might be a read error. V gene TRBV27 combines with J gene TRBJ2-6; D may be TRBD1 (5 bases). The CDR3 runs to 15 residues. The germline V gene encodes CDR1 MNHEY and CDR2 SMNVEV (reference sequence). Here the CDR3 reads CASTPGVAGANVPTF. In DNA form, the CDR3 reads TGTGCCAGCACCCCCGGAGTTGCTGGGGCCAACGTCCCGACTTTC. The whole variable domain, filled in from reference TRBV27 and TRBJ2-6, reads EAQVTQNPRYLITVTGKKLTVTCSQNMNHEYMSWYRQDPGLGLRQIYYSMNVEVTDKGDVPEGYKVSRKEKRNFPLILESPSPNQTSLYFCASTPGVAGANVPTFGAGSRLTVL.